This passage covers 30 T cell receptor beta chains from one sample sequenced in a study of blood T cells in healthy people across ages. Together with a sample-barcoded 5' primer, a J-beta primer mix was included in a second PCR lasting about 7 to 12 cycles. In TCRdb, the 5' RACE reads were re-called with MiXCR into one record per CDR3 protein. The table records some 1.5 million distinct CDR3 sequences, about 30% of them present only once. Sequencing was performed on blood. The source is a woman aged 25 to 39 in good health.

This clonotype was counted only a few times. Being one base from a much bigger clone, this may be a read error. DNA for the CDR3: TGTGCCAGCAGTGACAATCAGCCCCAGCATTTT. Protein sequence: CASSDNQPQHF. The J gene is TRBJ1-5, the V gene TRBV6-1; D gene unclear. V was clipped by 3 bases and J by 3 bases, with 0 bases between them. From germline, CDR1 is MNHNS and CDR2 SASEGT. The CDR3 runs 11 residues.

This clonotype has just a few counts. The chain uses TRBV10-2 and TRBJ2-1; unclear D gene. The germline V gene encodes CDR1 WSHSY and CDR2 SAAADI. Trimming removed 6 bases at V and 0 bases at J, with 12 bases between. The CDR3 covers 15 residues. CDR3 coding DNA: TGCGCCAGCAGCCCGGGTTTCCGCTCCTACAATGAGCAGTTCTTC. Protein: CASSPGFRSYNEQFF.

Details on this clonotype: Given a much more abundant clone one base away, this may be a read error. The chain is built from TRBV12-3 or TRBV12-4 and TRBJ2-2; D is unresolved. The CDR3 length is 13 residues. The ends were cut back, 7 bases at V and 3 bases at J, with 9 bases in the middle. CDR3 protein: CASTLGYTGELFF. The CDR3 coding sequence is TGTGCCAGCACCCTGGGGTACACCGGGGAGCTGTTTTTT.

DNA of the CDR3: TGTGCCAGCAGCTTAGCCCCTTTAGCGGGGGGGAGCTCCTACGAGCAGTACTTC. Its translation: CASSLAPLAGGSSYEQYF. This rearrangement joins TRBV11-2 to TRBJ2-7, with 11 bases lining up with TRBD2. J lost 0 bases, V lost 1 base, and 8 bases had no gene match. Germline V gene lookup returns CDR1 SGHAT and CDR2 FQNNGV. This CDR3 has 18 residues.

The rearrangement links TRBV10-3 to TRBJ1-2, with TRBD1 matching over 10 bases. The junction had 5 bases not matched to a gene; V was cut back by 5 bases and J by 5 bases. Germline V gene lookup returns CDR1 ENHRY and CDR2 SYGVKD. This CDR3 contains 14 residues. Written as DNA, the CDR3 is TGTGCCATCAGTAGGGACAGGGGCGAGTATGGCTACACCTTC. As protein: CAISRDRGEYGYTF.

V usage is TRBV11-2 and J usage is TRBJ1-1, with D hard to call. The V gene's germline CDR1 is SGHAT and CDR2 FQNNGV. With 2 bases removed from V and 8 bases from J, the gap between germline ends came to 15 bases. This CDR3 spans 14 amino acids. The CDR3 region has the DNA TGTGCCAGCAGCTTATCTGGGCTAGGCCGAGAAGCTTTCTTT. Translated, it gives CASSLSGLGREAFF.

On this clonotype itself: Without the conserved terminal phenylalanine or tryptophan, this CDR3 likely stems from a read error. The chain joins TRBV7-9 to TRBJ2-7; D might be TRBD1 (5 bases). The end of the DNA aligns better with TRBJ2-5, so the J call may be wrong. The germline CDR1 and CDR2 sequences are SEHNR and FQNEAQ (reference sequence). CDR3 size: 14 residues. CDR3 sequence: CASSYDAGKETQYC. The CDR3 DNA follows: TGTGCCAGCAGTTATGATGCAGGGAAAGAGACCCAGTACTGC.

This clonotype was recorded many times. This chain uses TRBV20-1 with TRBJ2-1; 10 nucleotides align to TRBD2. The CDR3 runs to 13 residues. The junction had 3 bases not matched to a gene; V was cut back by 6 bases and J by 4 bases. Germline lookup yields CDR1 DFQATT and CDR2 SNEGSKA (reference sequence). The CDR3 DNA reads TGCAGTGCGACAGCGGGGGGGTACAATGAGCAGTTCTTC. It is translated as CSATAGGYNEQFF.

The CDR3 DNA reads as TGTGCCAGCAGACCCCGTCCAGCGGGGGTTGGCAATGAGCAGTTCTTC. This codes for CASRPRPAGVGNEQFF. J is TRBJ2-1 and V is TRBV6-5; TRBD2 agrees at 8 bases. Germline values: CDR1 MNHEY, CDR2 SVGAGI. The length of the CDR3 is 16 residues. The trim removed 6 bases at V and 6 bases at J, leaving 13 bases unmatched.

This clonotype turned up a few times. The CDR3 sequence: CASSEGPLLSRETQYF. CDR3 DNA sequence: TGTGCCAGCAGTGAAGGTCCACTCCTTTCCCGGGAGACCCAGTACTTC. The V gene is TRBV2, the J gene TRBJ2-5; unclear D gene. The germline V gene encodes CDR1 SNHLY and CDR2 FYNNEI. The CDR3 is 16 amino acids. Trimming cost V 1 base and J 5 bases, with 17 bases left between them.

This clonotype was seen more than once but under ten times. This chain joins TRBV6-5 and TRBJ2-7, with D tentatively TRBD1 or TRBD2 (7 bases each). CDR3 length: 14 amino acids. Germline V gene lookup returns CDR1 MNHEY and CDR2 SVGAGI. Trimming pared 5 bases from V and 6 bases from J, leaving 17 bases between. The CDR3 DNA follows: TGTGCCAGCAGTAGGGCCCCAGGGGGGGGCGAGCAGTACTTC. This sequence encodes CASSRAPGGGEQYF.

This clonotype was recorded once. The rearrangement joins TRBV5-4 to TRBJ1-6, with D unresolved. This CDR3 is built from 15 residues. Germline CDR1 and CDR2: SGHNT and YYREEE (reference sequence). V lost 2 bases, J lost 11 bases, and 17 bases lay in between. CDR3 sequence reads: CASSLGWEGLAPLHF. The CDR3 DNA sequence: TGTGCCAGCAGCTTAGGCTGGGAAGGACTGGCACCCCTCCACTTT.

This clonotype has only one observation. The gene calls are TRBV16 and TRBJ1-5; D gene uncertain. This CDR3 is 18 amino acids long. V was trimmed by 0 bases and J by 0 bases, leaving 15 bases between them. Germline V gives CDR1 KGHSY, CDR2 FQNENV. The CDR3 here is CASSQSGILGNSNQPQHF. The CDR3, as DNA: TGTGCCAGCAGCCAATCGGGAATCCTGGGGAATAGCAATCAGCCCCAGCATTTT.

The rearrangement links TRBV20-1 to TRBJ1-4; no definite D call. The CDR3 contains 13 residues. The germline gives CDR1 DFQATT, CDR2 SNEGSKA (reference sequence). Trimming took 7 bases from V and 7 from J, leaving 16 bases between them. The CDR3, as DNA: TGCAGTGGTATGGGAGGCTCGGGTGAAAAACTGTTTTTT. It specifies CSGMGGSGEKLFF.

The genes are TRBV12-3 or TRBV12-4 and TRBJ2-1; TRBD1 or TRBD2 may be the D gene (5 bases each). Trimming took 6 bases from V and 10 from J, leaving 13 bases between them. The CDR3 spans 12 residues. CDR3 nucleotide sequence: TGTGCCAGCAGGCAGTGGGACGGGGAGCAGTTCTTC. Encoded protein: CASRQWDGEQFF.

There are many counts of this clonotype. The chain couples TRBV12-3 or TRBV12-4 to TRBJ2-6, with 7 bases matching TRBD2. The CDR3 contains 15 residues. Trimming at V came to 4 bases and at J to 4 bases, leaving 4 bases not matched to a gene. CDR3 residues: CASSSRGVGANVLTF. CDR3 nucleotides: TGTGCCAGCAGTTCCCGGGGGGTGGGGGCCAACGTCCTGACTTTC.

The chain joins TRBV9 to TRBJ1-5; 7 bases are a match to TRBD1. CDR1 is SGDLS and CDR2 is YYNGEE in the germline V gene. Losses at the gene ends were 4 bases for V and 2 bases for J; bases not matched to a gene: 6. The length of the CDR3 is 15 residues. Here the CDR3 DNA reads TGTGCCAGCAGCTCGACCGGGACAGGCAATCAGCCCCAGCATTTT. Amino acid sequence: CASSSTGTGNQPQHF.

This clonotype was recorded a few times. The chain links TRBV7-2 to TRBJ2-5; D is unresolved. The CDR3 is made up of 15 amino acids. Trimming left V 0 bases short and J 3 bases short, with 11 bases between. Germline V lookup: CDR1 SGHTA, CDR2 FQGNSA. The CDR3 DNA is TGTGCCAGCAGCTTAGCCGCGGACCGTAAAGAGACCCAGTACTTC. Translating it yields CASSLAADRKETQYF.

This clonotype was seen at least ten times. V and J are TRBV6-5 and TRBJ2-1, with TRBD2 matching over 8 bases. Germline assignment: CDR1 MNHEY and CDR2 SVGAGI. The V segment lost 2 bases and the J segment 5 bases; nucleotides outside the gene matches: 8. The CDR3 spans 16 residues. The CDR3 is CASSYHQRERNNEQFF. The CDR3 bases are TGTGCCAGCAGTTACCACCAGCGGGAGAGGAACAATGAGCAGTTCTTC.

This clonotype was found many times. This chain connects TRBV6-1 to TRBJ2-6; 12 bases are shared with TRBD1. Germline V gene lookup returns CDR1 MNHNS and CDR2 SASEGT. V gave up 7 bases and J gave up 2 bases; unmatched junction bases: 12. The CDR3 contains 19 residues. In DNA, the CDR3 is TGTGCCAGCATACCAACCGGGACAGGGGGCAACGCTGGGGCCAACGTCCTGACTTTC. This translates into CASIPTGTGGNAGANVLTF.

In the case of this clonotype: A clone one base away is much larger, so this may be a read error. V and J are TRBV29-1 and TRBJ2-7; D remains unclear. The CDR3 sequence is 11 residues long. Germline V gene data show CDR1 as SQVTM and CDR2 as ANQGSEA. The CDR3 DNA reads TGCGGCGTTGATGGCCTCTACGAGCAGTACTTC. It translates to CGVDGLYEQYF.

This clonotype was seen repeatedly, ten times or more. This sequence joins TRBV10-3 and TRBJ1-1; 7 nucleotides align to TRBD1. CDR1 is ENHRY, CDR2 SYGVKD, per germline. This CDR3 region has 13 residues. With V trimmed by 0 bases and J by 5 bases, 0 bases remained unmatched. CDR3 DNA: TGTGCCATCAGTGAGTCGACAGGGACTGAAGCTTTCTTT. Its protein product is CAISESTGTEAFF.

This clonotype showed up just a few times. CDR3 nucleotide sequence: TGTGCCAGCACCGTCGACAGGGGGACCTACAATGAGCAGTTCTTC. Translating gives CASTVDRGTYNEQFF. This chain uses TRBV7-9 with TRBJ2-1; TRBD1 agrees at 9 bases. The J segment lost 2 bases and the V segment lost 7 bases, leaving 6 bases of the junction unmatched. Per germline, CDR1 SEHNR and CDR2 FQNEAQ (reference sequence). The CDR3 has 15 residues.

This clonotype was counted ten times or more. The chain links TRBV20-1 to TRBJ2-1; 11 bases are shared with TRBD2. J gave up 8 bases and V 5 bases, and 11 bases lay outside the gene matches. From germline, CDR1 is DFQATT and CDR2 SNEGSKA (reference sequence). The CDR3 length is 15 residues. This CDR3 reads CSAGVSGRARDEQFF. CDR3 coding DNA: TGCAGTGCTGGGGTTAGCGGGAGGGCCAGGGATGAGCAGTTCTTC.

This clonotype occurred a few times. V usage is TRBV7-2 and J usage is TRBJ2-3, with 10 bases matching TRBD2. The CDR3 covers 15 residues. The germline V gene has CDR1 SGHTA and CDR2 FQGNSA. The V and J ends lost 6 bases and 3 bases, in that order; junction bases with no gene match: 6. CDR3 sequence reads: CASRPAGGPTDTQYF. The CDR3, as DNA: TGTGCCAGCAGGCCAGCGGGAGGGCCTACAGATACGCAGTATTTT.

The V gene is TRBV19, the J gene TRBJ1-5, with no clear D. Germline V gene lookup returns CDR1 LNHDA and CDR2 SQIVND (reference sequence). V was clipped by 8 bases and J by 6 bases, with 20 bases between them. The CDR3 contains 15 residues. CDR3 nucleotide sequence: TGTGCCAGTGTTGACCGGGCCTTGCGGTCTCAGCCCCAGCATTTT. Translating gives CASVDRALRSQPQHF.

CDR3 DNA: TGCAGTGCTACAGGAAACTATGACACCGGGGAGCTGTTTTTT. It yields the protein CSATGNYDTGELFF. The V gene is TRBV20-1, the J gene TRBJ2-2; no definite D call. The CDR3 runs to 14 residues. The germline CDR1 and CDR2 sequences are DFQATT and SNEGSKA (reference sequence). Trimming pared 4 bases from V and 3 bases from J, leaving 12 bases between.

At least ten counts were recorded for this clonotype. V and J are TRBV20-1 and TRBJ2-5; tentative D call: TRBD1 (6 bases). Germline CDR1 is DFQATT and CDR2 is SNEGSKA (reference sequence). V was shortened by 4 bases and J by 5 bases, with 17 bases between the two germline ends. The CDR3 sequence is 14 residues long. CDR3 bases: TGCAGTGCTACCCTTGACAGGTTTACGGAGACCCAGTACTTC. Protein: CSATLDRFTETQYF.

V and J are TRBV15 and TRBJ2-7; no clear D. Germline V CDR1 and CDR2: LNHNV, YYDKDF (reference sequence). V was shortened by 5 bases and J by 0 bases, with 17 bases between the two germline ends. The CDR3 is made up of 16 amino acids. The CDR3 nucleotides are TGTGCCACCAGCCGGCATCCCGTGAAAAGCTCCTACGAGCAGTACTTC. Its translation is CATSRHPVKSSYEQYF.

This clonotype was counted between two and nine times. The CDR3 sequence: CASSLDRRLGAQYF. DNA for the CDR3: TGTGCCAGCAGCTTAGATAGGCGGCTAGGAGCGCAGTATTTT. The chain combines TRBV7-9 with TRBJ2-3; D ambiguous. CDR1 is SEHNR and CDR2 is FQNEAQ in the germline V gene (reference sequence). This CDR3 has 14 amino acids. Trimming took 1 base from V and 10 from J, leaving 15 bases between them.